These 31 T cell receptor beta chains came from one sample sequenced in a study of shared clonotypes between healthy human individuals. Assay used: immunoSEQ multiplex PCR; TCRdb lists only in-frame clones, some missing. The data show approximately 2,000,000 clones, roughly 90% seen once. Sequencing was done on a sample of naive CD4+ T cells from PBMCs. Regarding subset: CD45RA+ positively selected. The source of these receptors is a man aged 18 to 30 in good health. Some clones in this sample may be carry-over from other donors' samples.

The V and J genes are TRBV5-4 and TRBJ2-7, with 13 bases identical to TRBD2. The CDR3 extends over 15 amino acids. Germline CDR1 is SGHNT and CDR2 is YYREEE (reference sequence). V dropped 2 bases and J dropped 3; count of bases not matched to a gene: 2. CDR3 loop: CASSLLAGGNYEQYF. Written as DNA, the CDR3 is TGTGCCAGCAGCTTACTAGCGGGAGGGAACTACGAGCAGTACTTC. The entire variable domain, with the rest obtained from reference TRBV5-4 and TRBJ2-7, is as follows: ETGVTQSPTHLIKTRGQQVTLRCSSQSGHNTVSWYQQALGQGPQFIFQYYREEENGRGNFPPRFSGLQFPNYSSELNVNALELDDSALYLCASSLLAGGNYEQYFGPGTRLTVT.

Regarding this clone: Other DNA sequences in the sample encode the same CDR3. The chain employs TRBV28 and TRBJ1-2, with D possibly TRBD1 on 5 matching bases. Trimming took 5 bases from V and 8 from J, leaving 15 bases between them. Germline values: CDR1 MDHEN, CDR2 SYDVKM. The CDR3 spans 13 residues. CDR3 residues: CASSLEGTRGYTF. The DNA of the CDR3 is TGTGCCAGCAGTCTCGAGGGGACGCGGGGCTACACCTTC.

The rearrangement links TRBV11-1 to TRBJ2-7; 8 bases are shared with TRBD1. Germline loops: CDR1 SGHAT, CDR2 FQDESV (reference sequence). CDR3 length: 13 residues. Trimming at V came to 5 bases and at J to 3 bases, leaving 3 bases not matched to a gene. DNA for the CDR3: TGTGCCAGCAGCCGAGGACAGGGCTACGAGCAGTACTTC. It specifies CASSRGQGYEQYF. Full variable domain (rest looked up from reference TRBV11-1 and TRBJ2-7): EAEVAQSPRYKITEKSQAVAFWCDPISGHATLYWYRQILGQGPELLVQFQDESVVDDSQLPKDRFSAERLKGVDSTLKIQPAELGDSAMYLCASSRGQGYEQYFGPGTRLTVT.

Regarding this clone: Other DNA sequences from this sample encode an identical CDR3 as well. V usage is TRBV2 and J usage is TRBJ2-5; D is unclear. Trimming removed 4 bases at V and 5 bases at J, with 5 bases between. CDR1 is SNHLY and CDR2 is FYNNEI in the germline V gene. This CDR3 spans 11 amino acids. The CDR3 region is CASSVLETQYF. The CDR3 DNA follows: TGTGCCAGCAGTGTCCTGGAGACCCAGTACTTC.

The chain combines TRBV19 with TRBJ1-1; D ambiguous. From germline, CDR1 is LNHDA and CDR2 SQIVND (reference sequence). V lost 7 bases and J lost 0, with 15 bases in between. The CDR3 extends over 15 amino acids. The CDR3 DNA is TGTGCCAGTACCCCTCCCGTCGGAATGAACACTGAAGCTTTCTTT. This translates into CASTPPVGMNTEAFF.

The V call is TRBV5-6, the J call TRBJ1-1; no clear D. The germline V and J ends were trimmed by 1 base and 4 bases, with 11 bases remaining between them. CDR1 is SGHDT and CDR2 is YYEEEE in the germline V gene. The CDR3 has 14 amino acids. CDR3 sequence reads: CASSLRPGFTEAFF. In DNA form, the CDR3 reads TGTGCCAGCAGCTTGCGTCCAGGTTTCACTGAAGCTTTCTTT.

The rearrangement uses TRBV29-1 and TRBJ2-5, with 14 bases lining up with TRBD2. The CDR3 has 15 residues. The ends lost 7 bases at V and 5 bases at J; junction bases unmatched: 9. Germline V gives CDR1 SQVTM, CDR2 ANQGSEA. CDR3 protein: CSAGTSGSRWETQYF. CDR3 DNA: TGCAGCGCCGGGACTAGCGGGAGTCGGTGGGAGACCCAGTACTTC.

This chain connects TRBV28 to TRBJ2-2; D perhaps matches TRBD2 (5 bases). CDR1 is MDHEN and CDR2 is SYDVKM in the germline V gene. There are 15 residues in the CDR3. The V and J ends lost 6 bases and 1 base respectively, with 12 bases between them. CDR3 nucleotide sequence: TGTGCCAGCAGCCGCGCGGACTTGAACACCGGGGAGCTGTTTTTT. Encoded protein: CASSRADLNTGELFF.

About this clone itself: Other DNA sequences in the sample encode the same CDR3. CDR3 nucleotide sequence: TGTGCCAGCAGCCTAGGACTAGCCAACACAGATACGCAGTATTTT. As protein: CASSLGLANTDTQYF. The chain joins TRBV7-2 to TRBJ2-3, with 8 bases lining up with TRBD2. Per the germline V gene, CDR1 is SGHTA and CDR2 is FQGNSA. V dropped 5 bases and J dropped 2; count of bases not matched to a gene: 6. The CDR3 spans 15 residues. The full variable domain, its missing parts supplied by reference TRBV7-2 and TRBJ2-3, is GAGVSQSPSNKVTEKGKDVELRCDPISGHTALYWYRQSLGQGLEFLIYFQGNSAPDKSGLPSDRFSAERTGGSVSTLTIQRTQQEDSAVYLCASSLGLANTDTQYFGPGTRLTVL.

This rearrangement joins TRBV10-1 to TRBJ2-3; no reliable D call. Per the germline V gene, CDR1 is WNHNN and CDR2 is SYGVQD (reference sequence). CDR3 length: 13 residues. V gave up 10 bases and J gave up 1 base, with 12 bases separating them. The CDR3 sequence is CATSDGGTDTQYF. The CDR3 DNA follows: TGCGCCACTTCCGACGGCGGCACAGATACGCAGTATTTT.

On this clone itself: Other DNA sequences in the same sample also yield this CDR3. The rearrangement uses TRBV28 and TRBJ1-2; 8 bases fit TRBD1. Germline-derived CDR1 and CDR2 are MDHEN and SYDVKM. The CDR3 consists of 14 residues. CDR3 in amino acids: CASVPRDRGKGYTF. CDR3 coding DNA: TGTGCTAGCGTCCCCCGAGACAGGGGAAAGGGCTACACCTTC.

CDR3: CASSVTTGERSNEQFF. In nucleotides, the CDR3 is TGTGCCAGCAGCGTAACCACAGGGGAAAGGAGCAATGAGCAGTTCTTC. The rearrangement joins TRBV9 to TRBJ2-1; TRBD1 matches 7 bases. The CDR3 extends over 16 amino acids. Germline values: CDR1 SGDLS, CDR2 YYNGEE. J gave up 6 bases and V 1 base, and 10 bases lay outside the gene matches.

The rearrangement links TRBV30 to TRBJ1-5; D unclear. The CDR3 runs 14 residues. V was cut by 2 bases and J by 2 bases, with 10 bases left in between. Germline V gene sequence: CDR1 GTSNPN, CDR2 SVGIG (reference sequence). CDR3 DNA: TGTGCCTGGAGTTCCATTATCGGCAATCAGCCCCAGCATTTT. Protein sequence: CAWSSIIGNQPQHF.

This chain joins TRBV6-6 and TRBJ2-5, with D maybe TRBD1 (6 bases). Trimming took off 2 bases at V and 5 bases at J, with 15 bases between the two ends. This CDR3 region has 15 residues. The germline V gene has CDR1 MNHNY and CDR2 SVGAGI (reference sequence). The CDR3 region is CASSYPPRGTETQYF. The CDR3 DNA follows: TGTGCCAGCAGTTACCCTCCGAGGGGGACGGAGACCCAGTACTTC.

The chain joins TRBV7-2 to TRBJ1-2; a weak D match, TRBD1 (5 bases). The V and J ends lost 5 bases and 5 bases respectively, with 12 bases between them. The CDR3 spans 13 residues. The germline V gene has CDR1 SGHTA and CDR2 FQGNSA. Written as DNA, the CDR3 is TGTGCCAGCAGCCTCGGGGCCCTTTATGGCTACACCTTC. Its translation: CASSLGALYGYTF.

As regards this clone: Other nucleotide sequences in the sample specify the same CDR3. The chain combines TRBV5-4 with TRBJ2-7; D is ambiguous. The V gene's germline CDR1 is SGHNT and CDR2 YYREEE (reference sequence). The CDR3 runs to 14 residues. The germline V and J ends were trimmed by 0 bases and 1 base, with 8 bases remaining between them. The CDR3 here is CASSLDSRSYEQYF. Written as DNA, the CDR3 is TGTGCCAGCAGCTTGGATTCTAGATCCTACGAGCAGTACTTC. The full variable domain, completed using reference TRBV5-4 and TRBJ2-7, is ETGVTQSPTHLIKTRGQQVTLRCSSQSGHNTVSWYQQALGQGPQFIFQYYREEENGRGNFPPRFSGLQFPNYSSELNVNALELDDSALYLCASSLDSRSYEQYFGPGTRLTVT.

Remarks on this clone: Other DNA sequences in the sample encode the same CDR3. The V and J genes are TRBV7-2 and TRBJ2-1, with TRBD2 identical over 8 bases. The V gene end was trimmed by 1 base and the J gene end by 3 bases; junction bases not matched to a gene: 2. The germline V gene has CDR1 SGHTA and CDR2 FQGNSA. There are 15 residues in the CDR3. The CDR3 DNA reads TGTGCCAGCAGCTTAGTGAGCGGGAGCTACAATGAGCAGTTCTTC. It is translated as CASSLVSGSYNEQFF. The whole variable domain, filled in from reference TRBV7-2 and TRBJ2-1, reads GAGVSQSPSNKVTEKGKDVELRCDPISGHTALYWYRQSLGQGLEFLIYFQGNSAPDKSGLPSDRFSAERTGGSVSTLTIQRTQQEDSAVYLCASSLVSGSYNEQFFGPGTRLTVL.

V gene TRBV7-3 combines with J gene TRBJ2-7; TRBD1 aligns across 7 bases. From germline, CDR1 is SGHTA and CDR2 FQGTGA. This CDR3 contains 14 residues. With V trimmed by 1 base and J by 0 bases, 0 bases remained unmatched. The CDR3, as DNA: TGTGCCAGCAGCTTAAGACAGGGCTCCTACGAGCAGTACTTC. It is translated as CASSLRQGSYEQYF.

The chain is built from TRBV29-1 and TRBJ2-1; D unclear. The CDR3 length is 13 residues. The V gene lost 7 bases and the J gene lost 7 bases, with 17 bases spanning the gap. From germline, CDR1 is SQVTM and CDR2 ANQGSEA. DNA of the CDR3: TGCAGCGCCCCCTGGGCCCGAAAGAATGAGCAGTTCTTC. Protein: CSAPWARKNEQFF.

The chain carries TRBV27 and TRBJ2-1; TRBD2 is a possible D gene (7 bases). Germline V CDR1 and CDR2: MNHEY, SMNVEV (reference sequence). The CDR3 consists of 17 residues. The ends were cut back, 2 bases at V and 5 bases at J, with 19 bases in the middle. The CDR3 DNA reads TGTGCCAGCAGTTTACAACGGCGGGGAGGGGGGAACAATGAGCAGTTCTTC. The encoded protein is CASSLQRRGGGNNEQFF.

The chain uses TRBV6-1 and TRBJ2-1; 11 bases map to TRBD2. There are 15 residues in the CDR3. Germline V lookup: CDR1 MNHNS, CDR2 SASEGT. The V gene end was trimmed by 7 bases and the J gene end by 6 bases; junction bases not matched to a gene: 8. The CDR3 protein is CASTRDGTSGNEQFF. In DNA form, the CDR3 reads TGTGCCAGCACCAGAGACGGGACTAGCGGCAATGAGCAGTTCTTC.

Note on this clone: In the same sample, other DNA sequences code for this CDR3. The rearrangement uses TRBV7-9 and TRBJ2-7; TRBD2 aligns across 9 bases. CDR3 length: 15 residues. J lost 2 bases, V lost 0 bases, and 2 bases had no gene match. The germline gives CDR1 SEHNR, CDR2 FQNEAQ (reference sequence). DNA for the CDR3: TGTGCCAGCAGCTTAGCGGCGGGAGGGCCCTACGAGCAGTACTTC. Its translation: CASSLAAGGPYEQYF.

The chain combines TRBV2 with TRBJ2-1; D unresolved. The CDR3 is 15 amino acids. V was pared by 6 bases and J by 6 bases, with 18 bases between. Germline-derived CDR1 and CDR2 are SNHLY and FYNNEI. Here the CDR3 reads CASSSPILDVNEQFF. The DNA of the CDR3 is TGTGCCAGCAGCTCCCCCATCTTGGACGTCAATGAGCAGTTCTTC.

The chain uses TRBV18 and TRBJ2-3; D is unresolved. This CDR3 is built from 15 residues. V gave up 3 bases and J gave up 3 bases, with 13 bases separating them. The germline V gene has CDR1 KGHSH and CDR2 LQKENI. The CDR3 sequence is CASSPTRLGTDTQYF. The DNA for the CDR3 is TGTGCCAGCTCACCTACTCGCTTGGGAACAGATACGCAGTATTTT.

This clone was detected a few times. The CDR3 reads CASSLGEQETQYF. The CDR3 nucleotides read TGTGCCAGCAGCTTGGGGGAACAAGAGACCCAGTACTTC. The chain recombines TRBV5-4 with TRBJ2-5; D is unclear. Germline CDR1 SGHNT, CDR2 YYREEE (reference sequence). CDR3 length: 13 residues. V shed 0 bases and J shed 2 bases, with 5 bases lying between them.

The gene calls are TRBV5-1 and TRBJ2-3, with TRBD2 matching 8 bases. Germline values: CDR1 SGHRS, CDR2 YFSETQ. Losses at the gene ends were 2 bases for V and 3 bases for J; bases not matched to a gene: 5. This CDR3 comprises 15 residues. CDR3: CASSFSGGITDTQYF. CDR3 bases: TGCGCCAGCAGCTTCAGCGGGGGTATAACAGATACGCAGTATTTT.

This clone has only a few counts. The V gene is TRBV6-5, the J gene TRBJ1-1; maybe TRBD1 (6 bases). The germline V gene encodes CDR1 MNHEY and CDR2 SVGAGI. The CDR3 is made up of 14 amino acids. Between the trimmed V and J ends, which lost 5 bases and 5 bases, there was a span of 15 bases. CDR3 sequence: CASSLGAEVTEAFF. CDR3 nucleotide sequence: TGTGCCAGCAGTCTGGGGGCGGAGGTAACTGAAGCTTTCTTT.

The J gene is TRBJ2-7, the V gene TRBV28, with D perhaps assigned TRBD1 or TRBD2 (5 bases each). Between the trimmed V and J ends, which lost 6 bases and 1 base, there was a span of 13 bases. The CDR3 consists of 14 residues. Germline V gene sequence: CDR1 MDHEN, CDR2 SYDVKM. In DNA, the CDR3 is TGTGCCAGCAGCTCCTTGGGGGTATCCTACGAGCAGTACTTC. Translated, it gives CASSSLGVSYEQYF.

J is TRBJ1-5 and V is TRBV28; 7 nucleotides line up with TRBD1. Germline values: CDR1 MDHEN, CDR2 SYDVKM. V lost 6 bases to trimming and J lost 7 bases; unmatched junction nucleotides: 15. The CDR3 contains 16 residues. The CDR3 here is CASSLQTGLGSQPQHF. The CDR3 coding sequence is TGTGCCAGCAGCCTGCAGACAGGGTTAGGTTCCCAGCCCCAGCATTTT.

The genes are TRBV28 and TRBJ1-1; D might be TRBD1 (5 bases). Germline loops: CDR1 MDHEN, CDR2 SYDVKM. This CDR3 comprises 14 residues. Trimming shortened V by 2 bases and J by 1 base, and 8 bases separated the two germline ends. The CDR3 DNA sequence: TGTGCCAGCAGTTTAATTCAGGGGAACACTGAAGCTTTCTTT. Its protein product is CASSLIQGNTEAFF.

The chain recombines TRBV28 with TRBJ2-5; 8 bases agree with TRBD1. Trimming at V came to 6 bases and at J to 4 bases, leaving 19 bases not matched to a gene. The CDR3 runs to 18 residues. The V gene's germline CDR1 is MDHEN and CDR2 SYDVKM. The CDR3 nucleotides read TGTGCCAGCAGGATTTCCCGAAGTGGACAGGGTTGGGGAGAGACCCAGTACTTC. Its protein product is CASRISRSGQGWGETQYF. Drawing the rest from reference TRBV28 and TRBJ2-5, the complete variable domain is DVKVTQSSRYLVKRTGEKVFLECVQDMDHENMFWYRQDPGLGLRLIYFSYDVKMKEKGDIPEGYSVSREKKERFSLILESASTNQTSMYLCASRISRSGQGWGETQYFGPGTRLLVL.